The T cell receptor beta chain described here comes from a study of blood T cell repertoires in COVID-19. Study overall: From T cells, B-cell-depleted T cells, or PBMCs came the material, which was cDNA or gDNA.

Per the authors' pipeline: Cell counts per sample came from amplifying reference gene primers. The repertoire was sequenced with immunoSEQ multiplex PCR; TCRdb's copy has only in-frame clones and lacks some. V and J calls and clone size follow that table, whereas D and trimming were derived from the DNA. Of roughly 20,000 clones detected, 70% to 90% appear once; the ten largest clones hold around 29%. This TCR was sampled from a human donor with active COVID-19. The donor label of this sample is uncertain. Sequences were obtained from peripheral blood.

The CDR3 region has the DNA TGTGCCAGCGGAAAGACAGGGGATTCACCCCTCCACTTT. Its translation is CASGKTGDSPLHF. This sequence joins TRBV2 and TRBJ1-6; 8 bases align to TRBD1. J lost 8 bases, V lost 8 bases, and 5 bases had no gene match. CDR3 length equals 13 residues. The germline gives CDR1 SNHLY, CDR2 FYNNEI.